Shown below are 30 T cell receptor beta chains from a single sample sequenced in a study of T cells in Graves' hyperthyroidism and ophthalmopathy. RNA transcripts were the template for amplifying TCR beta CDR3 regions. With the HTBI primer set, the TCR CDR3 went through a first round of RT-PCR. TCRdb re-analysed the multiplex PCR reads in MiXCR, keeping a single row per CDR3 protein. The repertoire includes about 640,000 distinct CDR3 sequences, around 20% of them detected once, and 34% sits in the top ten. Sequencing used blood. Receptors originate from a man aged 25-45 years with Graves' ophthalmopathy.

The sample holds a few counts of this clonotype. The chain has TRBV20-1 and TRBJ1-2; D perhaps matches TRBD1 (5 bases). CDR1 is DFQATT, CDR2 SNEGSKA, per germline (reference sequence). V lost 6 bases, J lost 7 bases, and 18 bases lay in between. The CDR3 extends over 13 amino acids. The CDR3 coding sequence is TGCAGTGCCCCCGGTGGGGCCTGGGGTGGCTACACCTTC. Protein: CSAPGGAWGGYTF.

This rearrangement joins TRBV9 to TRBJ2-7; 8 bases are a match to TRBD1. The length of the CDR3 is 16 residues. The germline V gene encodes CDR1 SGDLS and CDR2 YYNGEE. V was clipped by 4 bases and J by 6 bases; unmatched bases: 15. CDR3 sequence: CASSPRTGKGGAEQYF. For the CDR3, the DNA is TGTGCCAGCAGCCCGAGGACAGGGAAAGGTGGTGCCGAGCAGTACTTC.

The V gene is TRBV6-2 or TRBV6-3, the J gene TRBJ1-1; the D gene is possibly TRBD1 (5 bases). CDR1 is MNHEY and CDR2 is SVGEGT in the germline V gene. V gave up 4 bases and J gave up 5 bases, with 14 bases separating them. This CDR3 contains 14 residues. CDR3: CASSWQGAGTEAFF. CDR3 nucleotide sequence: TGTGCCAGCAGTTGGCAAGGGGCTGGTACTGAAGCTTTCTTT.

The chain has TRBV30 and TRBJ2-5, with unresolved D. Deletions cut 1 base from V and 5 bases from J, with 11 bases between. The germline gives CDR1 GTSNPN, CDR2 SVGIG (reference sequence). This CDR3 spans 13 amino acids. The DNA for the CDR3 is TGTGCCTGGAGTGGGGTCCTCCGGGAGACCCAGTACTTC. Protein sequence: CAWSGVLRETQYF. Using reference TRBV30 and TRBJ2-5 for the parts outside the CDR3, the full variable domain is SQTIHQWPATLVQPVGSPLSLECTVEGTSNPNLYWYRQAAGRGLQLLFYSVGIGQISSEVPQNLSASRPQDRQFILSSKKLLLSDSGFYLCAWSGVLRETQYFGPGTRLLVL.

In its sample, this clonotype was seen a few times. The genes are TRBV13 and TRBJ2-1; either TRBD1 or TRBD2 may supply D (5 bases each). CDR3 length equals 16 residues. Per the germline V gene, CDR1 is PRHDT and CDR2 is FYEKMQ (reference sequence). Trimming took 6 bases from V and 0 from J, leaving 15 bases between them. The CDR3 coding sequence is TGTGCCAGCAGTTTCCGGGACCTCCGCTCCTACAATGAGCAGTTCTTC. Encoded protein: CASSFRDLRSYNEQFF.

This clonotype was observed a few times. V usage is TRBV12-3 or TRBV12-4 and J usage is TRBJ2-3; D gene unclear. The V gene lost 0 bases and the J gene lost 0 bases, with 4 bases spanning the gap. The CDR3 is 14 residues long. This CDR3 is CASSLASSTDTQYF. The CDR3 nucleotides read TGTGCCAGCAGTTTAGCGTCAAGCACAGATACGCAGTATTTT.

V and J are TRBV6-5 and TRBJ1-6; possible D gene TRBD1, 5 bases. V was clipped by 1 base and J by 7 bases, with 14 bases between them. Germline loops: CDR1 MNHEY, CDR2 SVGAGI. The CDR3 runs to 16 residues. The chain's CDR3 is CASSYLAGARNSPLHF. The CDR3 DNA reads TGTGCCAGCAGTTACTTAGCTGGGGCGCGGAATTCACCCCTCCACTTT.

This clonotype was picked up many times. The CDR3 sequence: CASSLAVPRDRDYEQYF. The CDR3 DNA sequence: TGTGCCAGCAGCTTAGCCGTTCCCCGGGACAGAGACTACGAGCAGTACTTC. This rearrangement joins TRBV11-2 to TRBJ2-7; TRBD1 matches 7 bases. V lost 1 base and J lost 3; bases outside the gene matches: 12. The germline CDR1 and CDR2 sequences are SGHAT and FQNNGV. The CDR3 consists of 17 residues.

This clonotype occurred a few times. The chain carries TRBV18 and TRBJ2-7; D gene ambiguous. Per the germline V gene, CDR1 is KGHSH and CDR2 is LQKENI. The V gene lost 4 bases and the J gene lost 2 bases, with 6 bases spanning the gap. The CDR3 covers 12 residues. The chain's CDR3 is CASSLHPYEQYF. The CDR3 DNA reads TGTGCCAGCTCACTGCATCCCTACGAGCAGTACTTC.

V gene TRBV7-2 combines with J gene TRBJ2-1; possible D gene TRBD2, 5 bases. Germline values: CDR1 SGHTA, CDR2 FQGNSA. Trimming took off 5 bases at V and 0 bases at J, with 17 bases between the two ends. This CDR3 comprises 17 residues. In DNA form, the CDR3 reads TGTGCCAGCAGCCCCCGTAGAGGGCGGAGCTCCTACAATGAGCAGTTCTTC. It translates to CASSPRRGRSSYNEQFF.

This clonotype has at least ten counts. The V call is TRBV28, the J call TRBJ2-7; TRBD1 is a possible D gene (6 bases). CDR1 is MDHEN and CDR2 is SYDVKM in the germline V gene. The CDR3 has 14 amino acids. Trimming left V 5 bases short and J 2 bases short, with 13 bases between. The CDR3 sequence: CASSTRDIAYEQYF. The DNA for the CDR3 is TGTGCCAGCAGTACAAGGGACATTGCCTACGAGCAGTACTTC.

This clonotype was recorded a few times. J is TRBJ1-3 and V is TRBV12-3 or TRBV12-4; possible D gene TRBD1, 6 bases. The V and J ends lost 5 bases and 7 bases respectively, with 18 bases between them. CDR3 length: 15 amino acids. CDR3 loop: CASSQRQAELNTIYF. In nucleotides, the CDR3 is TGTGCCAGCAGTCAAAGACAGGCCGAACTCAACACCATATATTTT.

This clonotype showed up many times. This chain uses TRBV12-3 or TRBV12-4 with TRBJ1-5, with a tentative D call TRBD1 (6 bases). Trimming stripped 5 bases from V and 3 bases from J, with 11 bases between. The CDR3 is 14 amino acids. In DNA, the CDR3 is TGTGCCAGCAGTCGCCCAGGGGCCAATCAGCCCCAGCATTTT. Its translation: CASSRPGANQPQHF.

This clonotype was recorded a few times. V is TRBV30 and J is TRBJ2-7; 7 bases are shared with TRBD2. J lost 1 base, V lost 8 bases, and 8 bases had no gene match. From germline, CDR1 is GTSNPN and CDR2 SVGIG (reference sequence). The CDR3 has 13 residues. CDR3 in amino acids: CAGGGLSSYEQYF. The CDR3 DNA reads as TGTGCCGGGGGGGGACTCTCGTCCTACGAGCAGTACTTC.

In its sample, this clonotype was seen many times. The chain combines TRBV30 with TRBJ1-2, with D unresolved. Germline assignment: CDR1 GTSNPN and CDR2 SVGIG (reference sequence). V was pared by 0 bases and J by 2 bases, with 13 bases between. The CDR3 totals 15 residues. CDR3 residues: CAWSVLVRANYGYTF. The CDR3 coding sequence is TGTGCCTGGAGTGTACTAGTACGGGCAAACTATGGCTACACCTTC.

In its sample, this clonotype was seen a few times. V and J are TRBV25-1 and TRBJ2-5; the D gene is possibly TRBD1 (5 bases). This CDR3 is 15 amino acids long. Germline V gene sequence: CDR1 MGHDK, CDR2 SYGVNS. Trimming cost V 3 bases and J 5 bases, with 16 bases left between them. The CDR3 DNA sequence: TGTGCCAGCAGTGATATCCAGGGTGGATGGGAGACCCAGTACTTC. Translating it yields CASSDIQGGWETQYF.

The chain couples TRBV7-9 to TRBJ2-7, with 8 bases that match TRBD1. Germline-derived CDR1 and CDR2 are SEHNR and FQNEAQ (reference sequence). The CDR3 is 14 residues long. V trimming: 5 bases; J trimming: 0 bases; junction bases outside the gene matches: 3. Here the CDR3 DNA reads TGTGCCAGCAGCCAGACAGGGGACTCCTACGAGCAGTACTTC. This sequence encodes CASSQTGDSYEQYF.

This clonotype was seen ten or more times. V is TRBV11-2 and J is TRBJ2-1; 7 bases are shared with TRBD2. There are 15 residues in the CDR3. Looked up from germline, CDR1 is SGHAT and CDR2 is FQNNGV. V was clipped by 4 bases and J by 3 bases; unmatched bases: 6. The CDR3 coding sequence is TGTGCCAGCAGCTGGAGGCGGGAGTACTACAATGAGCAGTTCTTC. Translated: CASSWRREYYNEQFF.

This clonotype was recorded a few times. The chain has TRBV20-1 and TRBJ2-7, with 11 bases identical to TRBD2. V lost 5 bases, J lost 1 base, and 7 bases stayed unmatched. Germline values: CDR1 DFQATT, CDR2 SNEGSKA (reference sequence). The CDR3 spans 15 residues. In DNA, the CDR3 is TGCAGTGCTCCTAGCGGGAGGACCACATCCTACGAGCAGTACTTC. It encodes CSAPSGRTTSYEQYF.

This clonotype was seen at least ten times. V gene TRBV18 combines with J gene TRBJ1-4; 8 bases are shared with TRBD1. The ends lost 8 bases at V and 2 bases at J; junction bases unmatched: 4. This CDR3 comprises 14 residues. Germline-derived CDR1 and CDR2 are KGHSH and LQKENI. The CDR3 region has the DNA TGTGCCAGCAACAGGGGGAGCACTAATGAAAAACTGTTTTTT. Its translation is CASNRGSTNEKLFF.

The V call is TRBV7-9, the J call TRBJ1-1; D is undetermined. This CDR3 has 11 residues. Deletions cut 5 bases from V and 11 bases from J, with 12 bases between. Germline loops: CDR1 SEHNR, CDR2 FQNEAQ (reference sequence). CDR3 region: CASSPGGLAFF. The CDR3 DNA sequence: TGTGCCAGCAGCCCTGGAGGACTGGCTTTCTTT.

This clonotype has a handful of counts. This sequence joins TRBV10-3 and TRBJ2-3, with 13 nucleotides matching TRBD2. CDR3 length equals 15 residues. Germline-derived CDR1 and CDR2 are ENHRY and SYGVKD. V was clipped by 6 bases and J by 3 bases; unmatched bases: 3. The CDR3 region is CAIRKGLAGTDTQYF. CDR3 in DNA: TGTGCCATCAGGAAGGGACTAGCGGGGACAGATACGCAGTATTTT.

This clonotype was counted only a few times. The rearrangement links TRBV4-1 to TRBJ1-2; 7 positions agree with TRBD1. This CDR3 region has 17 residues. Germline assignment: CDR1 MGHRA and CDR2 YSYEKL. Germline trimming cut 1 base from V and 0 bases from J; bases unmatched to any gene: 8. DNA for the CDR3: TGCGCCAGCAGCCAAGTGTCCCGGACAGGTCCTAACTATGGCTACACCTTC. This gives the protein CASSQVSRTGPNYGYTF.

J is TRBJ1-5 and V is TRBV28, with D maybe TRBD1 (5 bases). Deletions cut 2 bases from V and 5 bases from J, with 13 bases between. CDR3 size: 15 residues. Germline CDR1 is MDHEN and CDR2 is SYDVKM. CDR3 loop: CASSLASGNHQPQHF. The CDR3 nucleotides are TGTGCCAGCAGTTTAGCGTCAGGGAACCATCAGCCCCAGCATTTT.

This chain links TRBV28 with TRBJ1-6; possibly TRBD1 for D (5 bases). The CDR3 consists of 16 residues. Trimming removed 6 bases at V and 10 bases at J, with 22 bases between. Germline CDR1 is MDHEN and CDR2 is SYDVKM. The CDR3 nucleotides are TGTGCCAGCAGCCCACCAGGGCAGGCCGACGGATCACCCCTCCACTTT. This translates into CASSPPGQADGSPLHF.

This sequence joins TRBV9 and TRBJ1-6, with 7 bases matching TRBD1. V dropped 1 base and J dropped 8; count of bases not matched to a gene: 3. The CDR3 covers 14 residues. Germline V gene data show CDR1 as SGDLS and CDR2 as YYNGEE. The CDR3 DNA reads TGTGCCAGCAGCGTAAGGGACAGCGATTCACCCCTCCACTTT. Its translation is CASSVRDSDSPLHF. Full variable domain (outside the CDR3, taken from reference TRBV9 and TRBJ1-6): DSGVTQTPKHLITATGQRVTLRCSPRSGDLSVYWYQQSLDQGLQFLIQYYNGEERAKGNILERFSAQQFPDLHSELNLSSLELGDSALYFCASSVRDSDSPLHFGNGTRLTVT.

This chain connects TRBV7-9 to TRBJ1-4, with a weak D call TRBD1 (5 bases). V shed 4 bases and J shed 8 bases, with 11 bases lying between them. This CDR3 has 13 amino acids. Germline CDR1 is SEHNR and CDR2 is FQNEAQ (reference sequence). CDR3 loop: CASSYRGGEKLFF. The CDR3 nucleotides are TGTGCCAGCAGCTATAGGGGTGGAGAAAAACTGTTTTTT.

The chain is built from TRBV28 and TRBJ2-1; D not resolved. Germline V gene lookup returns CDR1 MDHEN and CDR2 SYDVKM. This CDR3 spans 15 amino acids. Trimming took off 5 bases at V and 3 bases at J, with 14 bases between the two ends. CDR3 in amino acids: CASSPTQRVYNEQFF. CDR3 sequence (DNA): TGTGCCAGCAGTCCCACACAAAGGGTCTACAATGAGCAGTTCTTC.

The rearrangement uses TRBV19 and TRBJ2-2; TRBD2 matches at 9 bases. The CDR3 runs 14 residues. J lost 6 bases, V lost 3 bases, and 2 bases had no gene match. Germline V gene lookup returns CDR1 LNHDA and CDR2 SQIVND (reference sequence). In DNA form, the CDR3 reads TGTGCCAGTAGTATCCGCGGGGGGGCCGGGGAGCTGTTTTTT. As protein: CASSIRGGAGELFF.

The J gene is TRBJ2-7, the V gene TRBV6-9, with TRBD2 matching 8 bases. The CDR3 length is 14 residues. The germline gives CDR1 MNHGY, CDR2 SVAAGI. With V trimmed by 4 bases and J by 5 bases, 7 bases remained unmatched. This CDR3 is CASSLSGRVDEQYF. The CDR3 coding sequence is TGTGCCAGCAGTTTGTCCGGGAGGGTCGACGAGCAGTACTTC.